This T cell receptor beta chain is from a study of T cells expressing NK-cell markers. Whole-study findings and limits: The CD3+CD56-NKG2C+ fraction was also led by these clonotypes in four donors.

For each CDR3 protein, TCRdb gives one entry from its re-call of the 5' RACE reads, without DNA. The table lists some 460,000 distinct CDR3 sequences. CDR1 and CDR2 (germline): SGHRS, YFSETQ. The CDR3 is 13 residues long. As to this clonotype: What it recognizes is unknown.

The TCR originated in a woman between 45 and 60 years old in good health. This chain links TRBV5-1 with TRBJ1-2. The material sequenced was blood T cells: a sorted CD56 or NKG2C T cell subset, CD4+ or CD8+ T cells, or bulk PBMC T cells (not recorded which). The CDR3 spells CASSSHLVYGYTF.